The 28 T cell receptor beta chains reported below all come from one sample, sequenced in a study of cytomegalovirus exposure and HLA in healthy donors. The table came from immunoSEQ multiplex PCR; TCRdb's copy has only in-frame clones and leaves some out. The sample has roughly 250,000 clones; around 87% are singletons. Sequenced: PBMCs. The receptors stem from a woman aged 30 to 39 in good health and CMV-seropositive.

V gene TRBV9 combines with J gene TRBJ2-7, with 12 bases aligning to TRBD2. Germline CDR1 and CDR2: SGDLS and YYNGEE. Germline trimming cut 3 bases from V and 3 bases from J; bases unmatched to any gene: 16. This CDR3 has 19 amino acids. DNA of the CDR3: TGTGCCAGCAGCGGGAAGCGGGCTAGCGGGAGGGCCGATCTCTACGAGCAGTACTTC. Its protein is CASSGKRASGRADLYEQYF. The variable domain in full, with the rest retrieved from reference TRBV9 and TRBJ2-7, is DSGVTQTPKHLITATGQRVTLRCSPRSGDLSVYWYQQSLDQGLQFLIQYYNGEERAKGNILERFSAQQFPDLHSELNLSSLELGDSALYFCASSGKRASGRADLYEQYFGPGTRLTVT.

This rearrangement joins TRBV27 to TRBJ1-2; no definite D call. Germline V gives CDR1 MNHEY, CDR2 SMNVEV (reference sequence). There are 13 residues in the CDR3. Trimming cost V 5 bases and J 5 bases, with 12 bases left between them. The CDR3 protein is CASSPLVDYGYTF. The CDR3 coding sequence is TGTGCCAGCAGTCCACTGGTAGATTATGGCTACACCTTC.

The chain carries TRBV4-1 and TRBJ2-7, with TRBD1 identical over 7 bases. The CDR3 runs 15 residues. The germline V gene encodes CDR1 MGHRA and CDR2 YSYEKL. Trimming removed 1 base from V and 3 bases from J; junction bases left unmatched: 6. The CDR3 DNA reads TGCGCCAGCAGCCAAGCGGGACAGTATGACTACGAGCAGTACTTC. This encodes CASSQAGQYDYEQYF.

This chain connects TRBV19 to TRBJ1-5; D is undetermined. This CDR3 is 12 amino acids long. V was shortened by 5 bases and J by 5 bases, with 7 bases between the two germline ends. Per the germline V gene, CDR1 is LNHDA and CDR2 is SQIVND (reference sequence). CDR3 nucleotides: TGTGCCAGTAGTCCCAGGTATCAGCCCCAGCATTTT. This gives the protein CASSPRYQPQHF.

V is TRBV27 and J is TRBJ2-7; 14 positions match TRBD2. The CDR3 extends over 15 amino acids. Unmatched junction bases numbered 10, after V lost 6 bases and J lost 9 bases. The germline V gene encodes CDR1 MNHEY and CDR2 SMNVEV (reference sequence). CDR3 sequence reads: CASRGPGLAGVGQYF. The DNA for the CDR3 is TGTGCCAGCAGAGGACCGGGACTAGCGGGAGTGGGGCAGTACTTC.

This clone has a handful of counts. This chain connects TRBV7-6 to TRBJ2-7; TRBD1 agrees at 7 bases. J gave up 3 bases and V 5 bases, and 1 base lay outside the gene matches. CDR1 is SGHVS and CDR2 is FNYEAQ in the germline V gene. This CDR3 comprises 12 residues. The CDR3 reads CASSRTGYEQYF. CDR3 DNA: TGTGCCAGCAGCAGGACAGGCTACGAGCAGTACTTC.

The rearrangement joins TRBV6-5 to TRBJ2-3, with no clear D. This CDR3 contains 12 residues. Looked up from germline, CDR1 is MNHEY and CDR2 is SVGAGI. Trimming removed 6 bases from V and 9 bases from J, with 13 bases in between. The CDR3 spells CASSILSTTQYF. In DNA, the CDR3 is TGTGCCAGCAGCATATTGTCTACGACGCAGTATTTT.

This rearrangement joins TRBV11-2 to TRBJ2-7; TRBD2 might be the D (5 bases). Trimming cost V 1 base and J 12 bases, with 10 bases left between them. This CDR3 comprises 11 residues. The germline gives CDR1 SGHAT, CDR2 FQNNGV. CDR3 in amino acids: CASSLGGSRYF. CDR3 nucleotides: TGTGCCAGCAGCTTAGGAGGGTCTCGGTACTTC.

The V and J genes are TRBV6-6 and TRBJ1-1; no clear D. The germline V gene encodes CDR1 MNHNY and CDR2 SVGAGI (reference sequence). V lost 6 bases, J lost 3 bases, and 11 bases lay in between. This CDR3 spans 13 amino acids. The CDR3 reads CASRPYIYTEAFF. As DNA, the CDR3 is TGTGCCAGCAGACCCTATATTTACACTGAAGCTTTCTTT.

This clone was seen once. The chain uses TRBV5-4 and TRBJ1-3, with 9 bases fitting TRBD1. The V segment lost 4 bases and the J segment 3 bases; nucleotides outside the gene matches: 5. The CDR3 has 15 amino acids. Germline CDR1 SGHNT, CDR2 YYREEE (reference sequence). CDR3 loop: CASSPGTGSGNTIYF. The CDR3 nucleotides are TGTGCCAGCAGCCCCGGGACAGGGAGTGGAAACACCATATATTTT.

The rearrangement joins TRBV11-2 to TRBJ1-2; 7 positions match TRBD1. Trimming cost V 0 bases and J 8 bases; bases outside gene matches: 9. CDR1 and CDR2 (germline): SGHAT, FQNNGV. The CDR3 runs 15 residues. The CDR3 sequence is CASSLDGTGVSGYTF. DNA of the CDR3: TGTGCCAGCAGCTTAGATGGCACAGGGGTCTCCGGCTACACCTTC.

A remark on this clone: This sample also contains other DNA sequences that code for the same CDR3. The chain couples TRBV7-8 to TRBJ2-2; the D is unclear. The CDR3 contains 12 residues. The ends were cut back, 5 bases at V and 8 bases at J, with 9 bases in the middle. From germline, CDR1 is SGHVS and CDR2 FQNEAQ. DNA for the CDR3: TGTGCCAGCAGCCTCGGTCCAGGGGAGCTGTTTTTT. Translating gives CASSLGPGELFF.

V is TRBV11-2 and J is TRBJ1-2; the match to TRBD1 covers 8 bases. The CDR3 totals 14 residues. The V segment lost 1 base and the J segment 4 bases; nucleotides outside the gene matches: 2. CDR1 is SGHAT, CDR2 FQNNGV, per germline. CDR3 residues: CASSLVGTGYGYTF. The CDR3 DNA sequence: TGTGCCAGCAGCTTAGTTGGGACAGGCTATGGCTACACCTTC.

The chain has TRBV18 and TRBJ1-4; D call uncertain. The CDR3 sequence is 15 residues long. Germline CDR1 KGHSH, CDR2 LQKENI. The ends were cut back, 0 bases at V and 7 bases at J, with 12 bases in the middle. CDR3 protein: CASSPPGVGSEKLFF. The CDR3, as DNA: TGTGCCAGCTCACCACCGGGCGTGGGGAGTGAAAAACTGTTTTTT.

The J gene is TRBJ1-1, the V gene TRBV27, with TRBD1 matching 8 bases. The germline gives CDR1 MNHEY, CDR2 SMNVEV (reference sequence). The CDR3 sequence is 11 residues long. V shed 11 bases, J shed 8 bases, and the junction held 7 bases outside the gene matches. The CDR3 nucleotides are TGTGCCGCCCTCTCAGGGGGCGAAGCTTTCTTT. It is translated as CAALSGGEAFF.

The chain carries TRBV27 and TRBJ1-1; D may be TRBD1 (5 bases). Per germline, CDR1 MNHEY and CDR2 SMNVEV (reference sequence). Trimming shortened V by 2 bases and J by 7 bases, and 14 bases separated the two germline ends. CDR3 length: 14 amino acids. The CDR3 DNA reads TGTGCCAGCAGTTTAACGACAGTACCTAATGAAGCTTTCTTT. Its translation is CASSLTTVPNEAFF.

The chain is built from TRBV7-9 and TRBJ2-7, with D unresolved. Trimming took off 5 bases at V and 7 bases at J, with 9 bases between the two ends. Germline V gene data show CDR1 as SEHNR and CDR2 as FQNEAQ (reference sequence). The CDR3 loop spans 11 amino acids. The CDR3 spells CASSRHGEQYF. CDR3 nucleotides: TGTGCCAGCAGCCGACATGGGGAGCAGTACTTC.

The chain combines TRBV28 with TRBJ2-7; a possible D gene is TRBD1 (5 bases). The CDR3 length is 15 residues. The ends were cut back, 7 bases at V and 0 bases at J, with 16 bases in the middle. Germline CDR1 MDHEN, CDR2 SYDVKM. This chain's CDR3 is CASITTGPSSYEQYF. As DNA, the CDR3 is TGTGCCAGCATAACAACAGGCCCCAGCTCCTACGAGCAGTACTTC.

The chain is built from TRBV29-1 and TRBJ2-7, with a weak D call TRBD2 (6 bases). CDR3 length equals 13 residues. Trimming pared 6 bases from V and 0 bases from J, leaving 12 bases between. Germline values: CDR1 SQVTM, CDR2 ANQGSEA. The CDR3 loop reads CSVGTASSYEQYF. The CDR3 DNA sequence: TGCAGCGTCGGGACTGCAAGCTCCTACGAGCAGTACTTC.

J is TRBJ2-3 and V is TRBV7-2; D call uncertain. The ends were cut back, 3 bases at V and 1 base at J, with 8 bases in the middle. This CDR3 has 14 amino acids. Germline CDR1 SGHTA, CDR2 FQGNSA. The CDR3 reads CASSFPFRTDTQYF. CDR3 in DNA: TGTGCCAGCAGCTTCCCGTTCCGCACAGATACGCAGTATTTT.

The chain combines TRBV6-5 with TRBJ2-7, with D unclear. CDR1 MNHEY and CDR2 SVGAGI come from the germline V gene. The germline V and J ends were trimmed by 5 bases and 4 bases, with 12 bases remaining between them. The CDR3 loop spans 13 amino acids. This CDR3 is CASSRHAQYEQYF. The CDR3 region has the DNA TGTGCCAGCAGTAGACATGCCCAATACGAGCAGTACTTC.

The CDR3 DNA is TGTGCCAGCACGTCTTATCGAGAGACCCAGTACTTC. Protein: CASTSYRETQYF. The chain recombines TRBV2 with TRBJ2-5; D gene uncertain. The CDR3 contains 12 residues. Germline V gene data show CDR1 as SNHLY and CDR2 as FYNNEI. The germline V and J ends were trimmed by 7 bases and 4 bases, with 10 bases remaining between them.

This clone came up many times. This chain joins TRBV6-1 and TRBJ2-7; 9 positions agree with TRBD1. CDR3 length: 14 amino acids. Looked up from germline, CDR1 is MNHNS and CDR2 is SASEGT. V dropped 6 bases and J dropped 5; count of bases not matched to a gene: 8. The chain's CDR3 is CASRDRGLRDEQYF. The CDR3 bases are TGTGCCAGCAGGGACAGGGGACTTAGGGACGAGCAGTACTTC.

This sequence joins TRBV2 and TRBJ2-7; possibly TRBD2 for D (5 bases). Between the trimmed V and J ends, which lost 4 bases and 4 bases, there was a span of 11 bases. The germline V gene has CDR1 SNHLY and CDR2 FYNNEI. The CDR3 is made up of 13 amino acids. CDR3: CASSVGLRYEQYF. For the CDR3, the DNA is TGTGCCAGCAGTGTCGGACTGAGATACGAGCAGTACTTC.

Of note for this clone: Different DNA sequences within this sample yield the same CDR3. The chain couples TRBV7-9 to TRBJ1-2, with a tentative D call TRBD1 (5 bases). Per germline, CDR1 SEHNR and CDR2 FQNEAQ (reference sequence). V lost 4 bases to trimming and J lost 3 bases, with 15 bases between them. There are 15 residues in the CDR3. CDR3: CASSSTQAWDYGYTF. In DNA, the CDR3 is TGTGCCAGCAGCTCTACACAGGCTTGGGACTATGGCTACACCTTC.

The chain has TRBV5-6 and TRBJ2-1; 9 bases map to TRBD1. This CDR3 is built from 15 residues. The germline gives CDR1 SGHDT, CDR2 YYEEEE. Unmatched junction bases numbered 7, after V lost 4 bases and J lost 5 bases. The DNA of the CDR3 is TGTGCCAGCAGCCCCGGGACAGGGTCACACAATGAGCAGTTCTTC. It encodes CASSPGTGSHNEQFF.

V and J are TRBV6-1 and TRBJ1-1, with 7 bases fitting TRBD1. Germline trimming cut 4 bases from V and 3 bases from J; bases unmatched to any gene: 5. The CDR3 extends over 14 amino acids. Germline V lookup: CDR1 MNHNS, CDR2 SASEGT. DNA for the CDR3: TGTGCCAGCAGTGTACCGGGACAGTACACTGAAGCTTTCTTT. The encoded protein is CASSVPGQYTEAFF.

The chain uses TRBV28 and TRBJ2-3, with D perhaps TRBD1 (6 bases). Trimming removed 5 bases from V and 0 bases from J, with 15 bases in between. This CDR3 contains 16 residues. Looked up from germline, CDR1 is MDHEN and CDR2 is SYDVKM. The CDR3 DNA sequence: TGTGCCAGCAGTGAGTTGGGGGCTACTAGCACAGATACGCAGTATTTT. It is translated as CASSELGATSTDTQYF.